This TCR beta chain was observed in a study of blood T cell repertoires in COVID-19 (dated by TCRdb to about 2020). Describing the broader study: Samples covering the acute and convalescent phases of COVID-19 were provided by collaborators in the United States, Italy and Spain. Deeply sampled blood TCRbeta repertoires from subjects exposed to, actively infected with, or recovered from COVID-19 were included in the dataset. The material from the prospective study consisted of cDNA or gDNA derived from T cells, B-cell-depleted T cells, or PBMCs. The repertoires were made available in a free public database intended to serve as a resource for research on the immune response to SARS-CoV-2. The sample metadata nearly always contained a de-identified subject ID, COVID-19 status, age in years and sex. Samples were obtained from the ongoing ImmuneRACE study (first 160 participants) and from about 1,300 subjects provided by 6 global collaborators. HLA class I and class II types, where available, came from metadata supplied by the sample provider rather than from assay-based typing.

A word on this clone: The clone's antigen remains unknown. Per-base qualities were not stored, and no clone one base away is much larger.

Enrolling through a virtual design, the prospective study's participants ranged in age from roughly 18 to 90 years and lived across some 23 United States geographic areas. In the prospective study, cohorts were assigned on the basis of participant-reported clinical history obtained from a screening survey and a study questionnaire. For ImmuneRACE Cohort 3, a participant was defined as recovered based on two consecutive negative NP/OP PCR tests, clearance by a healthcare professional, or resolution of symptoms. Each participant in the prospective study had whole blood, serum and a nasopharyngeal or oropharyngeal swab collected by mobile phlebotomists. Additional blood draws and questionnaires over an approximately two-month period could optionally be provided by prospective study participants. Before DNA extraction, prospective study blood samples were shipped either frozen or at room temperature.

TCRbeta CDR3 regions were amplified from genomic DNA by means of the immunoSEQ Assay, a bias-controlled multiplex PCR. In the original analysis: The number of nucleated cells in each sample was estimated from the amplification of reference gene primers within the assay. To quantify the absolute abundance of each unique TCRbeta CDR3 rearrangement, sequence reads were collapsed and filtered. For each sample, productive Simpson clonality was calculated as the square root of Simpson's diversity index across productive rearrangements. TCRdb mirrors the immuneACCESS table, restricted to in-frame sequences. Some clones are absent from its copies; in checked studies, under half trace to an unresolved V gene, and the reason for the others is unknown. V and J calls and clone size are copied from that table; D and trimming were computed from the DNA. In all, the sample holds some 170,000 clones, and about 84% of those were seen once. Clones ranked in the top ten supply 4.5% to 7.5% of the sample.

The trim is 0 bases for V and 8 bases for J, with a gap of 22 bases between the germline ends. Via the germline V gene, CDR1 is KGHSH and CDR2 LQKENI. Including the terminal cysteine and phenylalanine, the CDR3 comprises 17 residues. Just CDR3 DNA is preserved here, 51 bases in frame from base 1. Here is what the overall study found, with its caveats: The quantity of clinical and demographic metadata differed by source and by participant and was supplied without curation.

The sample consisted of PBMCs or T cells enriched from blood (not recorded which). The sequence came from a man in his forties who had recovered from COVID-19. The rearranged segments are TRBV18 and TRBJ1-2, with the D segment identity uncertain. For the CDR3, the sequence is CASSPPSNNRAARGYTF. The sequence in DNA is TGTGCCAGCTCACCACCCTCCAACAATAGAGCGGCGAGGGGCTACACCTTC. The CDR3 plus the reference TRBV18 and TRBJ1-2 genes for the other parts give the full variable domain: NAGVMQNPRHLVRRRGQEARLRCSPMKGHSHVYWYRQLPEEGLKFMVYLQKENIIDESGMPKERFSAEFPKEGPSILRIQQVVRGDSAAYFCASSPPSNNRAARGYTFGSGTRLTVV.